This T cell receptor (beta chain) was captured by sequencing in a study of CD8+CD57+ T cells in acquired aplastic anemia. The V gene lost 5 bases and the J gene lost 7 bases, with 10 bases spanning the gap. Germline V gene data show CDR1 as SGHNT and CDR2 as YYREEE (reference sequence). The CDR3 runs 13 residues. According to the study, genomic DNA was the template for TCR beta VDJ and CDR3 profiling. TCRdb re-analysed the reads in MiXCR, keeping a single row per CDR3 protein. The profile shows 80,000 to 100,000 distinct CDR3 sequences, around 62% of them singletons. Patients chosen for sequencing had shown CD8+CD57+ cell expansion by flow cytometry.

This chain uses TRBV5-4 with TRBJ1-6; D is uncertain. Material: sorted CD4+, CD8+, or CD8+CD57+ T cells (not recorded which) from PBMCs. This clonotype was sampled from a human donor with aplastic anemia. The CDR3 loop is CASRMDGNSPLHF. CDR3 DNA: TGTGCCAGCAGGATGGACGGCAATTCACCCCTCCACTTT.